This TCR beta chain was captured by sequencing in a study of blood T cell repertoires in COVID-19. Looking at the study overall: Sites in the United States, Italy and Spain provided acute and convalescent COVID-19 samples. T cells, B-cell-depleted T cells, or PBMCs supplied cDNA or gDNA.

Assay: immunoSEQ multiplex PCR; the TCRdb copy retains only in-frame clones and omits some. This sample yields about 50,000 clones, of which about 80% are seen a single time; roughly 27% belongs to the top ten. This clone showed up just a few times. Unmatched junction bases numbered 5, after V lost 4 bases and J lost 4 bases. The germline CDR1 and CDR2 sequences are GTSNPN and SVGIG (reference sequence). The length of the CDR3 is 13 residues. Sequenced: peripheral blood. The chain carries TRBV30 and TRBJ2-5; 8 bases align to TRBD2. The TCR sequence derives from a man between 65 and 85 years old with acute or convalescent COVID-19. CDR3 amino acids: CAWTRREGETQYF. CDR3 nucleotides: TGTGCCTGGACAAGACGGGAGGGAGAGACCCAGTACTTC.